Listed below are T cell receptor beta chains from one sample, sequenced in a study of beta chain features in type 1 diabetes. Here immunoSEQ multiplex PCR was the method, and the copy in TCRdb shows in-frame clones only, minus some. Found here are 130,000 or so clones, over 8% of them singletons; the top ten hold 0.55% to 0.75%. Source material: central memory CD4+ T cells from blood. The source of these receptors is a middle-aged woman in good health. Each CDR3 is given with its conserved first and last residue. A D gene is named only where the DNA matches it firmly. Rows give clone size only sometimes, using once, few, many, or a class for an expanded clone.

j_call clone_size v_call d_call cdr3_aa cdr3_nt
TRBJ2-7 - TRBV12-5 TRBD2 CASGPGLAGGNYEQYF TGTGCTAGTGGTCCCGGACTAGCGGGGGGCAACTACGAGCAGTACTTC
TRBJ2-1 - TRBV18 TRBD2 CASSPPGRDEQFF TGTGCCAGCTCACCCCCCGGGAGGGACGAGCAGTTCTTC
TRBJ2-5 - TRBV7-9 - CASSPRGETQYF TGTGCCAGCAGCCCTCGCGGGGAGACCCAGTACTTC
TRBJ1-2 few TRBV19 TRBD1 CASSSRTGYNYGYTF TGTGCCAGTAGTTCCCGGACAGGGTATAACTATGGCTACACCTTC
TRBJ2-7 - TRBV6-5 TRBD1 CASRGTGGYEQYF TGTGCCAGCAGGGGGACAGGGGGCTACGAGCAGTACTTC
TRBJ2-3 - TRBV23-1 - CASSGLVRGPVRDTQYF TGCGCCAGCAGCGGACTGGTGCGGGGCCCCGTCAGAGATACGCAGTATTTT
TRBJ1-1 few TRBV7-2 - CASSLVLRKDSEAFF TGTGCCAGCAGCTTAGTTCTCCGCAAGGACTCTGAAGCTTTCTTT
TRBJ2-5 - TRBV20-1 - CSVRGTKTQYF TGCAGTGTAAGAGGGACAAAGACCCAGTACTTC
TRBJ2-1 many TRBV29-1 - CSAYQNEQFF TGCAGCGCGTATCAGAATGAGCAGTTCTTC
TRBJ2-1 many TRBV18 TRBD1 CASSPPGQSSYNEQFF TGTGCCAGCTCACCACCGGGACAGAGCTCCTACAATGAGCAGTTCTTC
TRBJ1-2 - TRBV4-3 - CASSQDLSSSRPVNYGYTF TGCGCCAGCAGCCAAGATCTCAGCTCCTCCAGGCCCGTCAACTATGGCTACACCTTC
TRBJ2-3 many TRBV19 TRBD2 CASELAGGPVKDTQYF TGTGCCAGTGAGCTAGCGGGGGGGCCTGTTAAAGATACGCAGTATTTT
TRBJ2-4 - TRBV14 - CASSQDVWGRQNIQYF TGTGCCAGCAGCCAAGATGTCTGGGGGCGCCAAAACATTCAGTACTTC
TRBJ2-5 few TRBV7-2 TRBD1 CASSLGDRGSQETQYF TGTGCCAGCAGCTTAGGGGACAGGGGGTCCCAAGAGACCCAGTACTTC
TRBJ2-2 - TRBV6-5 - CASSAEIIAGELFF TGTGCCAGCAGTGCCGAAATCATAGCCGGGGAGCTGTTTTTT
TRBJ1-2 few TRBV6-5 - CASRGHNPNYGYTF TGTGCCAGCAGGGGACACAATCCTAACTATGGCTACACCTTC
TRBJ2-1 few TRBV7-9 TRBD1 CASRPGTDNEQFF TGTGCCAGCAGGCCCGGGACAGACAATGAGCAGTTCTTC
TRBJ2-1 - TRBV4-2 TRBD2 CASSQSIPGLAGGKSYNEQFF TGTGCCAGCAGCCAATCCATCCCGGGACTAGCGGGGGGGAAATCCTACAATGAGCAGTTCTTC
TRBJ2-3 - TRBV6-1 TRBD2 CASSEVAGDTDTQYF TGTGCCAGCAGTGAAGTAGCGGGGGACACAGATACGCAGTATTTT
TRBJ2-4 many TRBV29-1 - CSVGLRTEEYF TGCAGCGTGGGCTTGAGAACGGAAGAGTACTTC
TRBJ1-6 - TRBV6-1 - CASIIGAGNSPLHF TGTGCCAGCATAATTGGGGCCGGCAATTCACCCCTCCACTTT
TRBJ1-2 - TRBV19 TRBD1 CASSPTGGAGYGYTF TGTGCCAGTAGCCCGACAGGGGGCGCGGGGTATGGCTACACCTTC
TRBJ2-1 few TRBV4-3 - CASSQEFGGGGGWNEQFF TGCGCCAGCAGCCAAGAGTTTGGGGGCGGGGGAGGATGGAATGAGCAGTTCTTC
TRBJ2-2 - TRBV10-3 TRBD1 CAIGHGQGGTGELFF TGTGCCATCGGCCACGGACAGGGCGGGACCGGGGAGCTGTTTTTT
TRBJ2-1 - TRBV2 - CASSLGLRGNEQFF TGTGCCAGCAGCTTGGGACTGCGGGGTAATGAGCAGTTCTTC
TRBJ2-7 - TRBV14 - CASSPRREGGKGEQYF TGTGCCAGCAGCCCCAGAAGGGAGGGGGGAAAAGGCGAGCAGTACTTC
TRBJ1-6 - TRBV7-2 TRBD1 CASSQGDRDMSPLHF TGTGCCAGCAGCCAAGGTGACAGGGACATGTCACCCCTCCACTTT
TRBJ2-3 - TRBV19 TRBD2 CASTLSGGAFTDTQYF TGTGCCAGCACCTTGAGCGGGGGGGCCTTTACAGATACGCAGTATTTT
TRBJ1-1 few TRBV19 - CASSGTPTNTEAFF TGTGCCAGTTCGGGTACTCCAACGAACACTGAAGCTTTCTTT
TRBJ2-7 - TRBV2 TRBD2 CASSEARWGDRKGTTRREQYF TGTGCCAGCAGTGAAGCGCGATGGGGGGATAGAAAAGGGACTACGCGACGCGAGCAGTACTTC
TRBJ2-3 - TRBV14 TRBD2 CASSQKAVLAAATDTQYF TGTGCCAGCAGCCAAAAGGCGGTCCTAGCGGCCGCCACAGATACGCAGTATTTT
TRBJ2-7 few TRBV7-2 - CASSSAASYEQYF TGTGCCAGCAGCTCCGCGGCCTCCTACGAGCAGTACTTC
TRBJ1-2 - TRBV5-6 - CASSFPHSPNYGYTF TGTGCCAGCAGCTTTCCCCACAGCCCTAACTATGGCTACACCTTC
TRBJ2-3 - TRBV27 TRBD1 CASSQRTGGFYTDTQYF TGTGCCAGCAGTCAACGGACAGGGGGCTTCTACACAGATACGCAGTATTTT
TRBJ1-5 - TRBV6-1 - CASSIQGPNQPQHF TGTGCCAGCAGTATTCAGGGTCCAAATCAGCCCCAGCATTTT
TRBJ2-1 - TRBV10-1 - CASSGQLVNNEQFF TGCGCCAGCAGTGGCCAACTCGTTAACAATGAGCAGTTCTTC
TRBJ1-2 - TRBV27 - CASSRTGTHTNYGYTF TGTGCCAGCAGTAGGACCGGGACACATACCAACTATGGCTACACCTTC
TRBJ2-1 - TRBV7-7 TRBD2 CASSGRDLGEQFF TGTGCCAGCAGTGGGAGGGATCTCGGTGAGCAGTTCTTC
TRBJ1-1 - TRBV5-5 - CASSLAQGVTEAFF TGTGCCAGCAGCTTGGCACAGGGCGTAACTGAAGCTTTCTTT
TRBJ2-1 few TRBV29-1 TRBD2 CSAKRGGYDEQFF TGCAGCGCAAAGCGGGGGGGCTACGATGAGCAGTTCTTC
TRBJ1-2 - TRBV28 - CASSLGLGDGYTF TGTGCCAGCAGTTTGGGACTAGGGGATGGCTACACCTTC
TRBJ2-1 - TRBV6-4 - CASSEGSPQRQFF TGTGCCAGCAGTGAGGGCTCGCCTCAACGGCAGTTCTTC
TRBJ2-7 - TRBV6-5 - CASSYVAGNGYEQYF TGTGCCAGCAGTTACGTAGCCGGGAATGGTTACGAGCAGTACTTC
TRBJ1-5 many TRBV5-8 TRBD1 CASSWTGGQPQHF TGTGCCAGCAGCTGGACAGGGGGTCAGCCCCAGCATTTT
TRBJ2-3 few TRBV7-2 TRBD2 CASSLRAGAGADTQYF TGTGCCAGCAGCCTCAGAGCGGGGGCGGGCGCAGATACGCAGTATTTT
TRBJ1-2 few TRBV12-5 - CASAPLGRGYTF TGTGCTAGTGCTCCCCTAGGGAGAGGCTACACCTTC
TRBJ1-5 few TRBV11-2 - CASSLESNQPQHF TGTGCCAGCAGCTTGGAGAGCAATCAGCCCCAGCATTTT
TRBJ2-5 - TRBV18 TRBD2 CASSPGRRGQETQYF TGTGCCAGCTCACCGGGACGGCGGGGGCAAGAGACCCAGTACTTC
TRBJ2-1 - TRBV9 TRBD2 CASSVVGDGGAYSGEQFF TGTGCCAGCAGCGTAGTCGGGGACGGGGGGGCTTATAGCGGAGAGCAGTTCTTC
TRBJ2-1 few TRBV10-1 TRBD2 CASSERGGRTDEQFF TGCGCCAGCAGTGAGCGGGGGGGCCGAACGGATGAGCAGTTCTTC
TRBJ2-7 few TRBV25-1 TRBD2 CASSGTSGGAHEQYF TGTGCCAGCAGTGGTACTAGCGGGGGGGCCCACGAGCAGTACTTC